This TCR beta chain was found in a study of cytomegalovirus exposure and HLA in healthy donors. Whole-study findings and limits: Presence/absence analyses rested on an assumption that sequencing depth was roughly uniform across donors. A link between a missense DCLRE1C variant and TCR beta V- and J-gene trimming emerged from a later analysis.

13 Jbeta primers and 60 Vbeta primers were used for the PCR. The method was immunoSEQ multiplex PCR; TCRdb's version includes in-frame clones alone and lacks a portion of them. The top ten clones hold about 1.2% of a sample with 110,000 to 150,000 clones, over 80% of them seen once. To note about this clone: Its antigen is currently unknown.

Trimming took 4 bases from V and 0 from J; bases not matched to a gene: 12. CDR3 size: 19 residues. Germline CDR1 and CDR2: SGHNT and YYREEE (reference sequence). The source is a female donor in good health and CMV-seronegative. Sequenced input: PBMCs. The genes are TRBV5-4 and TRBJ2-1; 11 bases are shared with TRBD2. The CDR3 protein is CASSPQGLADYLSYNEQFF. CDR3 DNA: TGTGCCAGCAGCCCTCAGGGACTAGCGGATTACCTCTCCTACAATGAGCAGTTCTTC.